A single sample gave rise to the 27 T cell receptor beta chains below, sequenced in a study of STAT3 mutations in large granular lymphocyte leukemia. Overall study results and limits: Every T-cell large granular lymphocyte leukemia patient had at least one immunodominant TCR beta clonotype.

Their recognized antigens are unknown. The protocol was immunoSEQ multiplex PCR, while the TCRdb copy is restricted to in-frame clones and leaves out a portion. The sample lists 12,000 or so clones; roughly 85% were seen once. The source material was peripheral blood mononuclear cells. These receptors all stem from an elderly man with T-cell large granular lymphocyte leukemia. Some clones in this sample may be carry-over from other donors' samples.

The chain carries TRBV7-2 and TRBJ1-2; D is undetermined. The ends were cut back, 2 bases at V and 6 bases at J, with 10 bases in the middle. The CDR3 is made up of 13 amino acids. From germline, CDR1 is SGHTA and CDR2 FQGNSA. CDR3 protein: CASSLWGDDGYTF. DNA of the CDR3: TGTGCCAGCAGCTTATGGGGAGATGATGGCTACACCTTC. The variable domain in full, completed from reference TRBV7-2 and TRBJ1-2, reads GAGVSQSPSNKVTEKGKDVELRCDPISGHTALYWYRQSLGQGLEFLIYFQGNSAPDKSGLPSDRFSAERTGGSVSTLTIQRTQQEDSAVYLCASSLWGDDGYTFGSGTRLTVV.

In regard to this clone: Germline is not matched at one junction end, which may reflect a read error. This chain connects TRBV7-7 to TRBJ2-7; D is perhaps TRBD1 (5 bases). The CDR3 is 15 residues long. The germline V gene has CDR1 SSHAT and CDR2 FNYEAQ (reference sequence). The CDR3 sequence: CASRYGQASSYEQYF. In DNA form, the CDR3 reads TGTGCTAGCAGATACGGACAAGCCAGCTCCTACGAGCAGTACTTC.

CDR3 nucleotide sequence: TGTGCCAGCTCACCACTCGGGACAGCACAAGAGACCCAGTACTTC. Protein sequence: CASSPLGTAQETQYF. This chain connects TRBV18 to TRBJ2-5; 7 nucleotides align to TRBD1. The CDR3 contains 15 residues. Germline V CDR1 and CDR2: KGHSH, LQKENI. V was clipped by 1 base and J by 2 bases; unmatched bases: 4.

This clone appeared once. The gene calls are TRBV5-1 and TRBJ2-1; D remains unclear. This CDR3 has 11 residues. Between the trimmed V and J ends, which lost 4 bases and 5 bases, there was a span of 4 bases. The germline V gene has CDR1 SGHRS and CDR2 YFSETQ. The CDR3 protein is CASSLDNEQFF. CDR3 bases: TGCGCCAGCAGCCTGGACAATGAGCAGTTCTTC. The whole variable domain, filled in from reference TRBV5-1 and TRBJ2-1, reads KAGVTQTPRYLIKTRGQQVTLSCSPISGHRSVSWYQQTPGQGLQFLFEYFSETQRNKGNFPGRFSGRQFSNSRSEMNVSTLELGDSALYLCASSLDNEQFFGPGTRLTVL.

V is TRBV6-5 and J is TRBJ1-5, with 9 bases matching TRBD1. The germline CDR1 and CDR2 sequences are MNHEY and SVGAGI. The CDR3 is made up of 14 amino acids. J was trimmed by 7 bases and V by 6 bases; bases with no gene match: 7. The CDR3 sequence: CASRQGQGSQPQHF. CDR3 DNA: TGTGCCAGCAGACAAGGACAGGGGAGCCAGCCCCAGCATTTT.

V gene TRBV15 combines with J gene TRBJ2-5, with D hard to call. The CDR3 extends over 14 amino acids. The V end lost 3 bases, the J end lost 1 base, and 9 bases lay between the germline ends. From germline, CDR1 is LNHNV and CDR2 YYDKDF (reference sequence). In DNA form, the CDR3 reads TGTGCCACCAGCAGCCCGGAGAGCCAAGAGACCCAGTACTTC. Translation: CATSSPESQETQYF.

Comments on this clone: An end of the junction does not agree with germline; a read error may underlie this. The chain carries TRBV5-1 and TRBJ1-2, with a tentative D call TRBD1 (5 bases). The CDR3 is made up of 15 amino acids. CDR1 is SGHRS and CDR2 is YFSETQ in the germline V gene. The CDR3 reads CASSFLGRRTPAWAF. The CDR3 coding sequence is TGCGCCAGCAGCTTCTTGGGACGGCGAACCCCGGCTTGGGCCTTC.

V gene TRBV9 combines with J gene TRBJ1-6, with 7 nucleotides matching TRBD1. J gave up 8 bases and V 4 bases, and 12 bases lay outside the gene matches. The CDR3 is 16 residues long. Germline loops: CDR1 SGDLS, CDR2 YYNGEE. The CDR3 nucleotides read TGTGCCAGCAGCCTCATGTCCGGGACAGAGGATTCACCCCTCCACTTT. Encoded protein: CASSLMSGTEDSPLHF.

This clone was seen only once. The V gene is TRBV29-1, the J gene TRBJ2-3, with D possibly being TRBD2 (5 bases). The germline gives CDR1 SQVTM, CDR2 ANQGSEA. The V gene lost 1 base and the J gene lost 2 bases, with 7 bases spanning the gap. The CDR3 extends over 13 amino acids. CDR3 amino acids: CSVEGLLTDTQYF. The CDR3, as DNA: TGCAGCGTTGAAGGACTACTCACAGATACGCAGTATTTT.

The chain combines TRBV27 with TRBJ1-6, with D possibly matching TRBD1 (5 bases). V gave up 6 bases and J gave up 5 bases, with 20 bases separating them. CDR1 and CDR2 (germline): MNHEY, SMNVEV (reference sequence). The CDR3 consists of 17 residues. Here the CDR3 DNA reads TGTGCCAGCAGCCGAGGACACCTCCAACGAAATAATTCACCCCTCCACTTT. Translation gives CASSRGHLQRNNSPLHF.

This clone was observed a handful of times. Other DNA sequences within the sample encode an identical CDR3. V and J are TRBV30 and TRBJ1-2, with TRBD1 matching 12 bases. Germline lookup yields CDR1 GTSNPN and CDR2 SVGIG (reference sequence). This CDR3 contains 15 residues. Trimming removed 4 bases from V and 5 bases from J; junction bases left unmatched: 8. CDR3 nucleotide sequence: TGTGCCTGGACGGGACAGGGGGCGTTTTGGTATGGCTACACCTTC. Translating it yields CAWTGQGAFWYGYTF.

The chain combines TRBV11-2 with TRBJ1-6; D is unresolved. The V end was cut by 0 bases, the J end by 10 bases, with 13 bases between. The CDR3 consists of 15 residues. The germline V gene encodes CDR1 SGHAT and CDR2 FQNNGV. CDR3 in amino acids: CASSLDHGPPSPLHF. In nucleotides, the CDR3 is TGTGCCAGCAGCTTAGATCATGGTCCTCCATCACCCCTCCACTTT.

This chain joins TRBV19 and TRBJ1-1; D might be TRBD1 (6 bases). The germline V gene encodes CDR1 LNHDA and CDR2 SQIVND (reference sequence). This CDR3 is 15 amino acids long. The ends were cut back, 0 bases at V and 0 bases at J, with 8 bases in the middle. DNA of the CDR3: TGTGCCAGTAGTATAGATCAGGGGATGAACACTGAAGCTTTCTTT. This encodes CASSIDQGMNTEAFF.

J is TRBJ2-5 and V is TRBV5-4, with D possibly being TRBD1 or TRBD2 (5 bases each). Between the trimmed V and J ends, which lost 2 bases and 2 bases, there was a span of 10 bases. This CDR3 region has 14 residues. Germline V gives CDR1 SGHNT, CDR2 YYREEE (reference sequence). DNA of the CDR3: TGTGCCAGCAGCTTCCCGGGACGGCAAGAGACCCAGTACTTC. It specifies CASSFPGRQETQYF.

The rearrangement uses TRBV6-6 and TRBJ2-3; D unresolved. V was shortened by 6 bases and J by 1 base, with 8 bases between the two germline ends. This CDR3 region has 13 residues. Germline V gives CDR1 MNHNY, CDR2 SVGAGI (reference sequence). CDR3 DNA sequence: TGTGCCAGCAGCCCTAGAGGCACAGATACGCAGTATTTT. Protein sequence: CASSPRGTDTQYF.

This clone was seen a single time. This rearrangement joins TRBV19 to TRBJ1-5; 8 bases line up with TRBD1. The CDR3 loop spans 15 amino acids. Germline lookup yields CDR1 LNHDA and CDR2 SQIVND (reference sequence). The V gene end was trimmed by 5 bases and the J gene end by 6 bases; junction bases not matched to a gene: 9. CDR3 protein: CASSLQGEFGQPQHF. The CDR3 DNA sequence: TGTGCCAGTAGTCTACAGGGGGAGTTTGGTCAGCCCCAGCATTTT.

The rearrangement uses TRBV30 and TRBJ1-2; D unresolved. Between the trimmed V and J ends, which lost 7 bases and 4 bases, there was a span of 16 bases. Germline CDR1 GTSNPN, CDR2 SVGIG (reference sequence). CDR3 length equals 13 residues. The CDR3 DNA is TGTGCCTTCCAACTAGGTGATTCCTATGGCTACACCTTC. This gives the protein CAFQLGDSYGYTF.

The chain recombines TRBV5-1 with TRBJ2-3; the match to TRBD2 covers 7 bases. J was trimmed by 0 bases and V by 4 bases; bases with no gene match: 8. Germline V gene lookup returns CDR1 SGHRS and CDR2 YFSETQ. CDR3 length: 16 amino acids. The CDR3 DNA is TGCGCCAGCAGCCGAGCGGACGGGGGGAGCACAGATACGCAGTATTTT. Its translation: CASSRADGGSTDTQYF.

The V call is TRBV30, the J call TRBJ2-3; no firm D call. Germline V gives CDR1 GTSNPN, CDR2 SVGIG (reference sequence). The CDR3 runs to 11 residues. Trimming removed 0 bases from V and 4 bases from J, with 2 bases in between. The CDR3 reads CAWSVSDTQYF. The CDR3 bases are TGTGCCTGGAGTGTATCAGATACGCAGTATTTT.

This clone was counted a few times. The J gene is TRBJ2-2, the V gene TRBV23-1; D is unresolved. TRBV23-1 is labeled an ORF, and its function is uncertain. V lost 2 bases to trimming and J lost 5 bases, with 6 bases between them. There are 13 residues in the CDR3. CDR3 protein: CASSQPLTGELFF. For the CDR3, the DNA is TGCGCCAGCAGTCAACCTCTGACCGGGGAGCTGTTTTTT.

The rearrangement joins TRBV28 to TRBJ1-1; possibly TRBD1 for D (5 bases). CDR3 length equals 14 residues. The V end was cut by 3 bases, the J end by 4 bases, with 12 bases between. Germline CDR1 is MDHEN and CDR2 is SYDVKM. The CDR3 DNA follows: TGTGCCAGCAGTTTCCGGGGGTGGGTCACTGAAGCTTTCTTT. Translation gives CASSFRGWVTEAFF. The full variable domain, rest sourced from reference TRBV28 and TRBJ1-1, is DVKVTQSSRYLVKRTGEKVFLECVQDMDHENMFWYRQDPGLGLRLIYFSYDVKMKEKGDIPEGYSVSREKKERFSLILESASTNQTSMYLCASSFRGWVTEAFFGQGTRLTVV.

The chain links TRBV9 to TRBJ1-6; perhaps TRBD1 as D (5 bases). V was shortened by 3 bases and J by 10 bases, with 14 bases between the two germline ends. This CDR3 is 14 amino acids long. CDR1 and CDR2 (germline): SGDLS, YYNGEE. CDR3 bases: TGTGCCAGCAGCGAAGGGGCGCAGTTGTCACCCCTCCACTTT. It is translated as CASSEGAQLSPLHF.

This chain links TRBV12-5 with TRBJ2-3, with D uncertain. Germline V lookup: CDR1 LGHNT, CDR2 FRNRAP. V gave up 7 bases and J gave up 0 bases, with 5 bases separating them. CDR3 length: 12 residues. The CDR3 here is CASARSTDTQYF. In nucleotides, the CDR3 is TGTGCTAGTGCCCGTAGCACAGATACGCAGTATTTT.

The chain links TRBV5-1 to TRBJ2-5; D gene unclear. The CDR3 length is 13 residues. Trimming left V 1 base short and J 4 bases short, with 8 bases between. Per germline, CDR1 SGHRS and CDR2 YFSETQ. CDR3 coding DNA: TGCGCCAGCAGCTTGAATTCGGTAGAGACCCAGTACTTC. This sequence encodes CASSLNSVETQYF.

The chain couples TRBV11-2 to TRBJ1-5; 8 bases are shared with TRBD1. V trimming: 5 bases; J trimming: 4 bases; junction bases outside the gene matches: 7. Germline lookup yields CDR1 SGHAT and CDR2 FQNNGV. This CDR3 region has 15 residues. As DNA, the CDR3 is TGTGCCAGCAGCGGCGGGACAGGACTTAATCAGCCCCAGCATTTT. Its protein product is CASSGGTGLNQPQHF.

The gene calls are TRBV7-2 and TRBJ1-5; TRBD1 matches at 7 bases. CDR1 and CDR2 from the germline V gene are SGHTA and FQGNSA. This CDR3 is built from 15 residues. V trimming: 1 base; J trimming: 4 bases; junction bases outside the gene matches: 4. CDR3 in amino acids: CASSLVGTVNQPQHF. CDR3 bases: TGTGCCAGCAGCTTAGTGGGGACAGTGAATCAGCCCCAGCATTTT. Full variable domain (outside the CDR3, taken from reference TRBV7-2 and TRBJ1-5): GAGVSQSPSNKVTEKGKDVELRCDPISGHTALYWYRQSLGQGLEFLIYFQGNSAPDKSGLPSDRFSAERTGGSVSTLTIQRTQQEDSAVYLCASSLVGTVNQPQHFGDGTRLSIL.

This rearrangement joins TRBV7-2 to TRBJ2-7; TRBD1 is a possible D gene (5 bases). Germline V lookup: CDR1 SGHTA, CDR2 FQGNSA. V lost 6 bases and J 0 bases, leaving 12 bases between the germline ends. The CDR3 contains 14 residues. CDR3 sequence (DNA): TGTGCCAGCAGACTCTCAAGGGGCTCCTACGAGCAGTACTTC. Its protein product is CASRLSRGSYEQYF.